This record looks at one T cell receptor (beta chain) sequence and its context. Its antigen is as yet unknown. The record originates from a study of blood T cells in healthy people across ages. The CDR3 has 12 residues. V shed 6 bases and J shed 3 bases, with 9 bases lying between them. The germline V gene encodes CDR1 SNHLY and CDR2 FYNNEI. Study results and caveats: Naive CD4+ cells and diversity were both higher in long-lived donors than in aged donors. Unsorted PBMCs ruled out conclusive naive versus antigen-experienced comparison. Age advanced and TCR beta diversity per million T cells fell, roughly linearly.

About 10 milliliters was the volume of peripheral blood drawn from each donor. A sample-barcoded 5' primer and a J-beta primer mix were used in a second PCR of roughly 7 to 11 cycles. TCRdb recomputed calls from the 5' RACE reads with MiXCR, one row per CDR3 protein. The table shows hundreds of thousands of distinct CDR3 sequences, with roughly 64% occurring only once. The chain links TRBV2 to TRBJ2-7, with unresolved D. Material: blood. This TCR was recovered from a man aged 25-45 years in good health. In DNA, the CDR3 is TGTGCCAGCAGGAGGACGGTCTACGAGCAGTACTTC. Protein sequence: CASRRTVYEQYF.